The T cell receptor (beta chain) under discussion was sequenced for a study of cytomegalovirus exposure and HLA in healthy donors. Vbeta (60) and Jbeta (13) primers were used in the PCR. Only in-frame clones appear in the TCRdb table, and some are missing; sequencing was by immunoSEQ multiplex PCR. The sample has approximately 190,000 clones; roughly 70% are singletons. This CDR3 is 15 amino acids long. CDR1 is LNHDA and CDR2 is SQIVND in the germline V gene (reference sequence). V was shortened by 5 bases and J by 10 bases, with 18 bases between the two germline ends. This clonotype originated in a woman aged 30 to 39 in good health and CMV-seronegative. Input material: PBMCs. V gene TRBV19 combines with J gene TRBJ1-6; D is possibly TRBD1 (6 bases). The CDR3, as DNA: TGTGCCAGTAGTCCCTCTCTCAGGGGTAAATCACCCCTCCACTTT. Its translation: CASSPSLRGKSPLHF.